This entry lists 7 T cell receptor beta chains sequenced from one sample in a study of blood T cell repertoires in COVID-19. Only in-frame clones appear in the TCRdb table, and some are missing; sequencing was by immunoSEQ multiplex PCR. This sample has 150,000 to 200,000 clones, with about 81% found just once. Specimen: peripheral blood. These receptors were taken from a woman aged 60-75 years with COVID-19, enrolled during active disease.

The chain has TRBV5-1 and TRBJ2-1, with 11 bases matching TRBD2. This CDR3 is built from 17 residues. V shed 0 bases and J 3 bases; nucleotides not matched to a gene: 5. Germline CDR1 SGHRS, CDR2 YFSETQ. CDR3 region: CASSLGPGTSGYNEQFF. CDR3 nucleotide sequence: TGCGCCAGCAGCTTGGGGCCCGGGACTAGCGGCTACAATGAGCAGTTCTTC.

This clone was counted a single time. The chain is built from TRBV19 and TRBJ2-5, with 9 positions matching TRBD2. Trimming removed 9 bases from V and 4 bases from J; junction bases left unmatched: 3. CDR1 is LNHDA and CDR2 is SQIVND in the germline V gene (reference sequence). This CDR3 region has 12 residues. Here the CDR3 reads CASRAGGETQYF. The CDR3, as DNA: TGTGCCAGCCGAGCGGGGGGAGAGACCCAGTACTTC.

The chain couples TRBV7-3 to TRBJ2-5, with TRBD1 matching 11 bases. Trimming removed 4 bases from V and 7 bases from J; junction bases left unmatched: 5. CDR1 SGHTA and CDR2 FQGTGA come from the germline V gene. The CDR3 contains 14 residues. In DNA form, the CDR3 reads TGTGCCAGCAGCTCGGGACAGGGGGTGGCGACCCAGTACTTC. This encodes CASSSGQGVATQYF.

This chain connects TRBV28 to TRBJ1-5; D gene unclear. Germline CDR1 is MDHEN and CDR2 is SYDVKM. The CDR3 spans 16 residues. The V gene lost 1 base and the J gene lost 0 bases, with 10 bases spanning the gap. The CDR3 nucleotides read TGTGCCAGCAGTTTATCTACCGGGTTTAGCAATCAGCCCCAGCATTTT. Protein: CASSLSTGFSNQPQHF.

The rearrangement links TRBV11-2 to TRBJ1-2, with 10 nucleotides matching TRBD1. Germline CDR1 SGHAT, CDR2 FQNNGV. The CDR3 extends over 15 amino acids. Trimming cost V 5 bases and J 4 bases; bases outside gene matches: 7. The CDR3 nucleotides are TGTGCCAGCAGCGCCCGGACAGGGGGTACCTATGGCTACACCTTC. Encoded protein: CASSARTGGTYGYTF.

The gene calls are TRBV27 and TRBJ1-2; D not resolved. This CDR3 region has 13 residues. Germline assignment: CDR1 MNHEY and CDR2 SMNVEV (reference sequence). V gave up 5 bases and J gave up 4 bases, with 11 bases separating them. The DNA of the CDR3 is TGTGCCAGCAGTCCGGACGGACTCTATGGCTACACCTTC. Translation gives CASSPDGLYGYTF.

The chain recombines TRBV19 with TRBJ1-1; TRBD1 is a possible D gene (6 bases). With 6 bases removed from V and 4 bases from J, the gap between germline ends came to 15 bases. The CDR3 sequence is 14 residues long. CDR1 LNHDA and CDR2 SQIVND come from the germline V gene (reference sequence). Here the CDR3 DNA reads TGTGCCAGTAGGGCAGGGGCTTTTGTCACTGAAGCTTTCTTT. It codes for CASRAGAFVTEAFF.